One and the same sample provided the 12 T cell receptor beta chains below, sequenced in a study of T-cell memory formation after mild COVID-19. Each CDR3 protein gets one entry after TCRdb re-called the 5' RACE reads with MiXCR. This sample has around 320,000 distinct CDR3 sequences, with just under 20% found just once. The sequencing input was PBMCs or a T cell subset sorted from them (not recorded which). The receptors stem from a man between 18 and 29 years old who had mild COVID-19 (a few samples of this study predate the infection). Cell type and time point are not known.

The genes are TRBV19 and TRBJ1-1; D is unresolved. Germline V gene data show CDR1 as LNHDA and CDR2 as SQIVND (reference sequence). The CDR3 covers 13 residues. The V end lost 9 bases, the J end lost 4 bases, and 15 bases lay between the germline ends. CDR3 residues: CASSGFRGTEAFF. The CDR3 DNA reads as TGTGCCAGCAGCGGTTTTCGGGGCACTGAAGCTTTCTTT.

This chain uses TRBV2 with TRBJ2-2; tentatively, D is TRBD1 (5 bases). The V and J ends lost 2 bases and 5 bases respectively, with 9 bases between them. The germline V gene has CDR1 SNHLY and CDR2 FYNNEI. The CDR3 covers 14 residues. CDR3 residues: CASSESGQTGELFF. In nucleotides, the CDR3 is TGTGCCAGCAGTGAATCAGGGCAAACCGGGGAGCTGTTTTTT.

This clonotype occurred a few times. The rearrangement links TRBV4-3 to TRBJ2-5; 10 bases map to TRBD2. V was pared by 0 bases and J by 5 bases, with 12 bases of the junction left unmatched. CDR1 is LGHNA, CDR2 YSLEER, per germline. The CDR3 runs to 18 residues. CDR3 nucleotides: TGCGCCAGCAGCCAAGATCCACCCAGCGGGGGGGCCAGGGAGACCCAGTACTTC. This translates into CASSQDPPSGGARETQYF.

This clonotype was found a few times. This rearrangement joins TRBV9 to TRBJ1-4, with 7 bases that match TRBD1. Germline V lookup: CDR1 SGDLS, CDR2 YYNGEE. Trimming took 3 bases from V and 8 from J; bases not matched to a gene: 10. CDR3 length: 15 residues. CDR3 coding DNA: TGTGCCAGCAGCGCGATCGGGACAGCTGGGGAAAAACTGTTTTTT. Translated: CASSAIGTAGEKLFF.

The gene calls are TRBV12-3 or TRBV12-4 and TRBJ2-2, with TRBD2 identical over 9 bases. V trimming: 1 base; J trimming: 6 bases; junction bases outside the gene matches: 3. This CDR3 region has 15 residues. CDR3 nucleotide sequence: TGTGCCAGCAGTTTAGTTAGCGGGGGCGCCGGGGAGCTGTTTTTT. Protein product: CASSLVSGGAGELFF.

This clonotype came up a few times. The chain is built from TRBV20-1 and TRBJ1-1, with 9 bases matching TRBD1. The J segment lost 0 bases and the V segment lost 0 bases, leaving 2 bases of the junction unmatched. Germline V gene lookup returns CDR1 DFQATT and CDR2 SNEGSKA (reference sequence). CDR3 length: 15 residues. The CDR3 nucleotides read TGCAGTGCTAGAGATCGGGACAGGGTGAACACTGAAGCTTTCTTT. This encodes CSARDRDRVNTEAFF.

In its sample, this clonotype was seen a few times. The chain joins TRBV10-3 to TRBJ1-2; D is unresolved. The CDR3 loop spans 14 amino acids. Germline V gene data show CDR1 as ENHRY and CDR2 as SYGVKD. The V end lost 0 bases, the J end lost 2 bases, and 7 bases lay between the germline ends. The CDR3 here is CAISESRSNYGYTF. DNA for the CDR3: TGTGCCATCAGTGAGTCCAGGTCCAACTATGGCTACACCTTC.

The chain links TRBV6-1 to TRBJ1-1; a weak D match, TRBD1 (5 bases). In germline, CDR1 is MNHNS, CDR2 SASEGT. Trimming stripped 4 bases from V and 7 bases from J, with 13 bases between. The CDR3 loop spans 13 amino acids. The CDR3 here is CASSGYRGGEAFF. CDR3 sequence (DNA): TGTGCCAGCAGTGGGTACCGGGGCGGTGAAGCTTTCTTT.

This clonotype was seen a few times. The chain uses TRBV12-3 or TRBV12-4 and TRBJ1-1, with D possibly being TRBD1 (5 bases). Trimming removed 6 bases from V and 0 bases from J, with 8 bases in between. The CDR3 is made up of 13 amino acids. The chain's CDR3 is CASRQQVNTEAFF. The CDR3 DNA reads TGTGCCAGCAGGCAACAGGTGAACACTGAAGCTTTCTTT.

The gene calls are TRBV5-5 and TRBJ2-1, with no clear D. This CDR3 spans 12 amino acids. The V end was cut by 3 bases, the J end by 8 bases, with 9 bases between. Germline CDR1 is SGHKS and CDR2 is YYEKEE (reference sequence). The CDR3: CASSSLSDEQFF. The DNA for the CDR3 is TGTGCCAGCAGCTCGCTCAGCGATGAGCAGTTCTTC.

This clonotype was seen a few times. The V gene is TRBV7-2, the J gene TRBJ2-5; maybe TRBD1 (5 bases). CDR3 length: 15 residues. Trimming took off 5 bases at V and 2 bases at J, with 15 bases between the two ends. The germline CDR1 and CDR2 sequences are SGHTA and FQGNSA. The CDR3 nucleotides are TGTGCCAGCAGCCCCCGATTGGGGCTACAAGAGACCCAGTACTTC. It yields the protein CASSPRLGLQETQYF.

This chain connects TRBV5-6 to TRBJ2-7; TRBD1 agrees at 7 bases. Germline assignment: CDR1 SGHDT and CDR2 YYEEEE. V lost 1 base and J lost 3; bases outside the gene matches: 1. This CDR3 has 13 amino acids. As DNA, the CDR3 is TGTGCCAGCAGCTTGCCAGGGGGCTACGAGCAGTACGTC. Translating gives CASSLPGGYEQYV.